The following is a TCR beta chain sequence with its context. J gave up 0 bases and V 2 bases, and 4 bases lay outside the gene matches. The CDR3 spans 17 residues. In germline, CDR1 is MNHEY, CDR2 SMNVEV (reference sequence). Clones were sequenced by immunoSEQ multiplex PCR, and TCRdb holds only the in-frame ones, with some missing. Among some 2,000,000 clones listed, about 95% were seen once. The data derive from a study of shared clonotypes between healthy human individuals. The naive CD8 fraction comprised CD45RO-negative cells positively selected for CCR7 and excluded terminally differentiated effector memory CD45RA+ cells.

The receptor was derived from a man aged 18-30 years in good health. This sequence joins TRBV27 and TRBJ1-6; 7 nucleotides line up with TRBD1. Sequenced input: naive CD8+ T cells sorted from blood. The CDR3 loop reads CASSLTWDSSYNSPLHF. The CDR3 DNA reads as TGTGCCAGCAGTTTAACGTGGGACAGCTCCTATAATTCACCCCTCCACTTT.